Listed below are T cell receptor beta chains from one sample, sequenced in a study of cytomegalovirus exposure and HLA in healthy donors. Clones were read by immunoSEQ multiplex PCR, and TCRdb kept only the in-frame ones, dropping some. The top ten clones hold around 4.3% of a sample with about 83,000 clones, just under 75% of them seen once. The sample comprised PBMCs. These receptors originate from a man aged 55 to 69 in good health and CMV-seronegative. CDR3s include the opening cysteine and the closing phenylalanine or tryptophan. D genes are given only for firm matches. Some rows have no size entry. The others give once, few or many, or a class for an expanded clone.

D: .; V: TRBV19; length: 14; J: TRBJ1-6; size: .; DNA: TGTGCCAGTAGTCCACGACAGACTCGCTCACCCCTCCACTTT; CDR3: CASSPRQTRSPLHF
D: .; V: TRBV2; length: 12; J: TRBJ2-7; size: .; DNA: TGTGCCAGCGGCCCCCGGGCCTACGAGCAGTACTTC; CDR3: CASGPRAYEQYF
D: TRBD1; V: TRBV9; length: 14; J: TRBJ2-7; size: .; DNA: TGTGCCAGCAGCGCTCAGAACAGGGGCCGGGAGCAGTACTTC; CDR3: CASSAQNRGREQYF
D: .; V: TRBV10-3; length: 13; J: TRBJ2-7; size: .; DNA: TGTGCCACCACGGAAACCGGGACCTACGAGCAGTACTTC; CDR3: CATTETGTYEQYF
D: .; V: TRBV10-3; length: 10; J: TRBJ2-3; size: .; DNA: TGTGCCACCGAGGGAGATACGCAGTATTTT; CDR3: CATEGDTQYF
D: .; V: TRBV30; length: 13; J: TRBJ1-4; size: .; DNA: TGTGCCTGGAGTCCGTCCGGGTTTGAAAAACTGTTTTTT; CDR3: CAWSPSGFEKLFF
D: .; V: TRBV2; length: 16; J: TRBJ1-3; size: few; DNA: TGTGCCAGCAGTGGAGAACAGACCCTCTCTGGAAACACCATATATTTT; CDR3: CASSGEQTLSGNTIYF
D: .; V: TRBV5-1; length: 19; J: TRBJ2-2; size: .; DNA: TGCGCCAGCAGCTTGGCAGGGATTGGAGTCAATACGAACACCGGGGAGCTGTTTTTT; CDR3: CASSLAGIGVNTNTGELFF
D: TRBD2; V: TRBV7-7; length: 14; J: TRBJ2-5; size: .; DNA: TGTGCCAGCAGCGAAGGACTAGCGGGAGAGACCCAGTACTTC; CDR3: CASSEGLAGETQYF
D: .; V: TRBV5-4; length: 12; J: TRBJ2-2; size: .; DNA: TGTGCCAGCAGCCTCGGCGGCGGGGAGCTGTTTTTT; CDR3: CASSLGGGELFF
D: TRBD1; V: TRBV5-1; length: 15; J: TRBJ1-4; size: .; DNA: TGCGCCAGCAGCTTGGTTGGGGACAGGGCTGAAAAACTGTTTTTT; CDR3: CASSLVGDRAEKLFF
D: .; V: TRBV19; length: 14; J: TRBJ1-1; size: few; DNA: TGTGCCAGTAGGTGGGGCATCCTGAACACTGAAGCTTTCTTT; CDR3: CASRWGILNTEAFF
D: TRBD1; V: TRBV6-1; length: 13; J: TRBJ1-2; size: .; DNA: TGTGCCAGCGGGGACAGGGTGAACTATGGCTACACCTTC; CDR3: CASGDRVNYGYTF
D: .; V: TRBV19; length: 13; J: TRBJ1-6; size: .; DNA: TGTGCCAGTAGTTATGGACAAGTAACACCCCTCCACTTT; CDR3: CASSYGQVTPLHF
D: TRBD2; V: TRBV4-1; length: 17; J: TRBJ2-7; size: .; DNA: TGCGCCAGCAGCCAAGGGACTAGCGGGCTAGGCTCCTACGAGCAGTACTTC; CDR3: CASSQGTSGLGSYEQYF